This T cell receptor beta chain came from a study of cytomegalovirus exposure and HLA in healthy donors. Study observations and caveats: Many donors carried some public TCRs, although rarity characterized most TCR sequences.

Deletions cut 4 bases from V and 4 bases from J, with 10 bases between. CDR3 length: 13 residues. The germline CDR1 and CDR2 sequences are MNHNS and SASEGT. Comment on this clone: Its antigen is currently unknown.

The PCR contained 60 Vbeta and 13 Jbeta primers. TCRdb's copy holds only in-frame clones and misses some; the assay was immunoSEQ multiplex PCR. The sample yields around 150,000 clones, 70% to 80% seen once. The sequencing input was PBMCs. The TCR was taken from a man in his thirties or forties in good health and CMV-seronegative. The chain is built from TRBV6-1 and TRBJ1-1, with a weak D call TRBD1 (6 bases). DNA for the CDR3: TGTGCCAGCAGTGGACAGGTGGGCACTGAAGCTTTCTTT. Translating it yields CASSGQVGTEAFF.